This T cell receptor (beta chain) was observed in a study of cytomegalovirus exposure and HLA in healthy donors. Notes on the study in general: Most observed TCR sequences were rare, whereas some public TCRs were detected in many donors. Altogether, 150 or so TCR beta chains were recorded as cytomegalovirus-associated.

This clone was found a few times. Its antigen remains unidentified. Germline CDR1 and CDR2: MGHRA and YSYEKL. Between the trimmed V and J ends, which lost 0 bases and 0 bases, there was a span of 6 bases. The CDR3 runs 15 residues. Clones were read by immunoSEQ multiplex PCR, and TCRdb kept only the in-frame ones, dropping some. The sample holds roughly 100,000 clones, around 96% seen once. This TCR came from a woman aged 18-35 years in good health and CMV-seronegative. The sequenced material came from PBMCs. The chain joins TRBV4-1 to TRBJ1-5; D is uncertain. This CDR3 reads CASSQEVSSNQPQHF. The DNA for the CDR3 is TGCGCCAGCAGCCAAGAGGTCAGTAGCAATCAGCCCCAGCATTTT.